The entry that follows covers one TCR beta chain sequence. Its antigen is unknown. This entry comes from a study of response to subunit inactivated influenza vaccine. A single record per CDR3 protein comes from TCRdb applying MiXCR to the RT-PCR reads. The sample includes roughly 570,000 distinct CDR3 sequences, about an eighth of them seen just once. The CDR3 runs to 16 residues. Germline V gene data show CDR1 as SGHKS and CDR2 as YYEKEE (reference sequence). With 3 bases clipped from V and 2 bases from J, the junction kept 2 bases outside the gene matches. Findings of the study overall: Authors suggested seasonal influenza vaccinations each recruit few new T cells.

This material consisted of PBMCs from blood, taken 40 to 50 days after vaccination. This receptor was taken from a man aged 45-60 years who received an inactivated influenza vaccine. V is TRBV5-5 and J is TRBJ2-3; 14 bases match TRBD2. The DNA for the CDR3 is TGTGCCAGCAGCTGGACTAGCGGGGGGCCCACAGATACGCAGTATTTT. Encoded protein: CASSWTSGGPTDTQYF.